One and the same sample provided the 24 T cell receptor delta chains below, sequenced in a study of Vδ1+ human thymocytes (dated 2018 in TCRdb). Points the paper makes about the study in general: In contrast to oligoclonal peripheral blood repertoires, thymic TRG and TRD repertoires appeared to be highly polyclonal with Gaussian CDR3 length distributions.

TCRdb records Illumina MiSeq as the sequencer. RNA extraction was carried out with the RNeasy mini kit, and reverse transcription was then done using Superscript III. CDR3 amplicons were generated by multiplex PCR with pooled V-gene forward primers and a constant-region reverse primer carrying Illumina adaptor overhangs. TCRdb called clones anew from the public reads via CATT; matching DNA rows were later pooled. This sample is represented by some 55,000 delta-chain clones; about a sixth of them were singletons. The ten top clones hold 0.5% to 0.55% of the sample. The antigens of these receptors remain unknown. Sequencing used Vdelta1+ gamma-delta thymocytes from the thymus. The intended sense of this specimen's cell subset or site label: FACS-sorted CD3+ TCRalphabeta- TCRVdelta1+ TCRVdelta2- thymocytes. The source is a boy under two years old who had congenital heart surgery.

This clone turned up a few times. V gene TRDV1 combines with J gene TRDJ1; 9 bases line up with TRDD2. Germline trimming cut 3 bases from V and 0 bases from J; bases unmatched to any gene: 26. Germline V gene sequence: CDR1 TSWWSYY, CDR2 QGS. CDR3 length: 23 amino acids. The CDR3 loop reads CALGDPCPSYEEGGIQYTDKLIF. CDR3 bases: TGTGCTCTTGGGGACCCCTGTCCTTCCTACGAGGAGGGGGGCATCCAGTACACCGATAAACTCATCTTT.

The V call is TRDV1, the J call TRDJ1; 11 bases fit TRDD3. Trimming cost V 0 bases and J 0 bases; bases outside gene matches: 21. CDR1 TSWWSYY and CDR2 QGS come from the germline V gene. The CDR3 is 23 residues long. CDR3 residues: CALGELTTINYWGINGYTDKLIF. For the CDR3, the DNA is TGTGCTCTTGGGGAACTAACAACTATCAATTACTGGGGGATAAATGGGTACACCGATAAACTCATCTTT.

The genes are TRDV3 and TRDJ1; D is uncertain. Per the germline V gene, CDR1 is TVYSNPD and CDR2 is GDNSRS (reference sequence). Trimming stripped 0 bases from V and 6 bases from J, with 17 bases between. The CDR3 runs to 14 residues. In DNA form, the CDR3 reads TGTGCCTTTAGCCCCTCCGGGCCCCGGCATAAACTCATCTTT. Translation: CAFSPSGPRHKLIF.

The chain couples TRDV1 to TRDJ1; TRDD3 matches 10 bases. V was pared by 4 bases and J by 10 bases, with 24 bases of the junction left unmatched. The CDR3 has 19 residues. In germline, CDR1 is TSWWSYY, CDR2 QGS. CDR3 sequence: CALGALMPSTIGGYIGLIF. CDR3 coding DNA: TGTGCTCTTGGGGCCTTGATGCCTTCCACCATTGGGGGATACATTGGACTCATCTTT.

This clone was observed a few times. This chain uses TRDV1 with TRDJ1; 10 nucleotides align to TRDD3. The germline V gene has CDR1 TSWWSYY and CDR2 QGS. The CDR3 is 20 amino acids. With 3 bases clipped from V and 0 bases from J, the junction kept 16 bases outside the gene matches. This CDR3 reads CALGDSYSTGGSPYTDKLIF. The CDR3, as DNA: TGTGCTCTTGGGGATTCCTACAGTACTGGGGGATCCCCGTACACCGATAAACTCATCTTT.

In its sample, this clone was seen a few times. J is TRDJ1 and V is TRDV1, with a possible D match to TRDD2 (6 bases). CDR1 and CDR2 from the germline V gene are TSWWSYY and QGS. The CDR3 sequence is 26 residues long. The germline V and J ends were trimmed by 4 bases and 0 bases, with 45 bases remaining between them. In nucleotides, the CDR3 is TGTGCTCTTGGGGTTGTGGTCCTACAGGAATACCAGGGGGTTCTCGTCCCTAATCAGTACACCGATAAACTCATCTTT. It translates to CALGVVVLQEYQGVLVPNQYTDKLIF.

This clone has more than one count but fewer than ten. J is TRDJ1 and V is TRDV1, with D possibly matching TRDD2 (9 bases). V lost 2 bases to trimming and J lost 0 bases, with 31 bases between them. This CDR3 is 22 amino acids long. CDR1 is TSWWSYY, CDR2 QGS, per germline. The CDR3 DNA reads TGTGCTCTTGGGGAATTGACCTTCCTACAACCACGACTGGGGGGCTACACCGATAAACTCATCTTT. Translated, it gives CALGELTFLQPRLGGYTDKLIF.

J is TRDJ1 and V is TRDV1; 10 positions agree with TRDD3. CDR3 length equals 17 residues. CDR1 and CDR2 (germline): TSWWSYY, QGS. Trimming cost V 5 bases and J 10 bases; bases outside gene matches: 19. The CDR3, as DNA: TGTGCTCTTGGGCCCAATGGCCGTACTGGGGGATGTATCTCACTCATCTTT. This gives the protein CALGPNGRTGGCISLIF.

In this sample, this clone is medium-sized. Other DNA sequences in this specimen translate into the identical CDR3. The J gene is TRDJ1, the V gene TRDV2; 9 nucleotides agree with TRDD3. CDR1 and CDR2 (germline): GEAIGNYY, EKD. CDR3 size: 19 residues. Trimming took 3 bases from V and 1 from J; bases not matched to a gene: 17. This CDR3 is CACDPEVLGDPKVTDKLIF. Here the CDR3 DNA reads TGTGCCTGTGACCCCGAGGTACTGGGGGACCCAAAGGTCACCGATAAACTCATCTTT.

The rearrangement links TRDV1 to TRDJ1; weak D call: TRDD3 (6 bases). V was clipped by 4 bases and J by 0 bases, with 21 bases between them. Germline-derived CDR1 and CDR2 are TSWWSYY and QGS. The CDR3 length is 18 residues. The CDR3 DNA reads as TGTGCTCTTGGGGGACTTTCTCTCGGGGGACCGTACACCGATAAACTCATCTTT. This gives the protein CALGGLSLGGPYTDKLIF.

The chain employs TRDV1 and TRDJ1; TRDD2 might be the D (6 bases). Trimming stripped 9 bases from V and 0 bases from J, with 29 bases between. Germline V gives CDR1 TSWWSYY, CDR2 QGS. The CDR3 has 19 amino acids. The CDR3 reads CALLPMTSYVMGYTDKLIF. As DNA, the CDR3 is TGTGCTCTCCTCCCAATGACCTCCTACGTTATGGGGTACACCGATAAACTCATCTTT.

Relative to its sample, this clone is medium-sized (0.01 to 0.1%). This chain uses TRDV2 with TRDJ1, with 7 bases aligning to TRDD3. This CDR3 region has 15 residues. Germline loops: CDR1 GEAIGNYY, CDR2 EKD. Germline trimming cut 1 base from V and 7 bases from J; bases unmatched to any gene: 11. CDR3 in DNA: TGTGCCTGTGACACTGAACTGGGGTATGGCTTTAAACTCATCTTT. Translated, it gives CACDTELGYGFKLIF.

There are a few counts of this clone. This chain joins TRDV2 and TRDJ1; 8 bases match TRDD3. Per the germline V gene, CDR1 is GEAIGNYY and CDR2 is EKD. The CDR3 totals 19 residues. With V trimmed by 3 bases and J by 4 bases, 21 bases remained unmatched. Written as DNA, the CDR3 is TGTGCCTGTGACGCCTCCCCACACTGGGGGTCACGCTCCAACGATAAACTCATCTTT. It is translated as CACDASPHWGSRSNDKLIF.

This chain joins TRDV1 and TRDJ1; TRDD3 matches 7 bases. This CDR3 contains 16 residues. Germline values: CDR1 TSWWSYY, CDR2 QGS. With V trimmed by 4 bases and J by 2 bases, 10 bases remained unmatched. The CDR3 bases are TGTGCTCTTGGGGCCTTTGGTGGGGGACCAACCGATAAACTCATCTTT. As protein: CALGAFGGGPTDKLIF.

The chain employs TRDV1 and TRDJ1, with D perhaps TRDD3 (6 bases). The CDR3 runs to 18 residues. The germline V and J ends were trimmed by 2 bases and 4 bases, with 23 bases remaining between them. Germline V CDR1 and CDR2: TSWWSYY, QGS. CDR3 in amino acids: CALGESTVGGLCFDKLIF. The CDR3 nucleotides read TGTGCTCTTGGGGAATCTACGGTGGGGGGTCTCTGCTTCGATAAACTCATCTTT.

This clone has just a few counts. The DNA is omitted, as the CDR3 cannot be located on it reliably, and the CDR3 follows TCRdb's listing. This chain connects TRDV1 to TRDJ1; the D call TRDD3 from the table was never checked on the DNA. The CDR3 length equals 17 residues, ends included. Germline V gives CDR1 TSWWSYY, CDR2 QGS. The chain's CDR3 is CALGELSFLNFGGKLIF.

This clone was found a few times. A clone one base away is much larger, so this may be a read error. The V gene is TRDV2, the J gene TRDJ1; 9 nucleotides line up with TRDD3. The CDR3 length is 13 residues. The junction had 7 bases not matched to a gene; V was cut back by 3 bases and J by 9 bases. The germline gives CDR1 GEAIGNYY, CDR2 EKD. CDR3 nucleotides: TGTGCCTGTGACTCCCTGGGGATACGGGAACTCATCTTT. Encoded protein: CACDSLGIRELIF.

A word on this clone: Germline and junction disagree at one end, which may indicate a read error. The chain carries TRDV1 and TRDJ1; perhaps TRDD3 as D (6 bases). The V gene's germline CDR1 is TSWWSYY and CDR2 QGS. The CDR3 covers 17 residues. The CDR3 spells CALGEPGPAGDTNKLIF. The CDR3 nucleotides are TGTGCTCTTGGGGAACCAGGTCCTGCTGGGGACACCAATAAACTCATCTTT.

This chain links TRDV1 with TRDJ1, with 8 bases aligning to TRDD3. Germline trimming cut 3 bases from V and 0 bases from J; bases unmatched to any gene: 21. Germline lookup yields CDR1 TSWWSYY and CDR2 QGS. The CDR3 has 21 amino acids. CDR3 residues: CALGDFLLKGWGTPYTDKLIF. In DNA, the CDR3 is TGTGCTCTTGGGGACTTCCTCCTTAAGGGCTGGGGGACCCCTTACACCGATAAACTCATCTTT.

J is TRDJ1 and V is TRDV1; 8 bases map to TRDD3. Looked up from germline, CDR1 is TSWWSYY and CDR2 is QGS. V lost 1 base and J lost 0; bases outside the gene matches: 16. The length of the CDR3 is 20 residues. The CDR3 is CALGERRRLGDASYTDKLIF. The CDR3 DNA reads TGTGCTCTTGGGGAACGTAGGCGGCTGGGGGACGCCTCGTACACCGATAAACTCATCTTT.

The rearrangement uses TRDV3 and TRDJ1, with 9 positions matching TRDD2. CDR1 and CDR2 (germline): TVYSNPD, GDNSRS (reference sequence). The CDR3 runs to 14 residues. The CDR3 loop is CAQPSYPLFDKLIF. CDR3 DNA: TGTGCGCAACCTTCCTACCCGTTGTTCGATAAACTCATCTTT.

This clone occurred a few times. J is TRDJ1 and V is TRDV1, with 7 bases lining up with TRDD2. The CDR3 contains 16 residues. The germline gives CDR1 TSWWSYY, CDR2 QGS. Trimming removed 4 bases from V and 3 bases from J; junction bases left unmatched: 11. CDR3 nucleotide sequence: TGTGCTCTTGGGGTTCCTACTCCCAAAATTTCCGATAAACTCATCTTT. Protein product: CALGVPTPKISDKLIF.

This clone was picked up many times. V usage is TRDV2 and J usage is TRDJ1, with 9 bases lining up with TRDD3. This CDR3 is 18 amino acids long. V dropped 0 bases and J dropped 1; count of bases not matched to a gene: 11. The germline V gene encodes CDR1 GEAIGNYY and CDR2 EKD. CDR3 sequence reads: CACDTGLYWGKSTDKLIF. The CDR3 DNA is TGTGCCTGTGACACCGGCCTTTACTGGGGGAAGAGCACCGATAAACTCATCTTT.

The rearrangement links TRDV1 to TRDJ1, with 10 nucleotides matching TRDD3. Per the germline V gene, CDR1 is TSWWSYY and CDR2 is QGS. V was clipped by 0 bases and J by 0 bases; unmatched bases: 16. This CDR3 spans 21 amino acids. The CDR3 DNA reads TGTGCTCTTGGGGAACTGTATCACCGCCTAACTGGGGGATTTTACACCGATAAACTCATCTTT. Amino acid sequence: CALGELYHRLTGGFYTDKLIF.